What follows are 21 T cell receptor beta chains derived from one specimen sequenced in a study of cytomegalovirus exposure and HLA in healthy donors. PCR amplification relied on 60 Vbeta primers (plus 13 Jbeta primers). Assay: immunoSEQ multiplex PCR; the TCRdb copy retains only in-frame clones and omits some. This repertoire shows about 98,000 clones, 74% found once; its top ten account for approximately 2%. The source material was PBMCs. These receptors originate from a male donor in good health and CMV-seronegative.

DNA for the CDR3: TGTGCCAGCGACATCTACAGGGGTCGGGGAGATACGCAGTATTTT. This gives the protein CASDIYRGRGDTQYF. J is TRBJ2-3 and V is TRBV6-1; 7 nucleotides line up with TRBD1. J was trimmed by 5 bases and V by 8 bases; bases with no gene match: 13. The CDR3 is 15 amino acids. The germline V gene encodes CDR1 MNHNS and CDR2 SASEGT.

The V call is TRBV30, the J call TRBJ1-5, with TRBD1 matching 8 bases. V dropped 0 bases and J dropped 7; count of bases not matched to a gene: 5. This CDR3 has 14 residues. CDR1 and CDR2 (germline): GTSNPN, SVGIG (reference sequence). The chain's CDR3 is CAWSVQGGGQPQHF. The DNA of the CDR3 is TGTGCCTGGAGTGTACAGGGGGGCGGGCAGCCCCAGCATTTT.

The table lists this clone with a few counts. The CDR3 nucleotides read TGCAGCGTTGAAGGCCACACCAACTCCTACAATGAGCAGTTCTTC. Its protein product is CSVEGHTNSYNEQFF. The rearrangement links TRBV29-1 to TRBJ2-1; unclear D gene. Deletions cut 1 base from V and 0 bases from J, with 10 bases between. CDR3 length equals 15 residues. Germline V gene lookup returns CDR1 SQVTM and CDR2 ANQGSEA.

J is TRBJ2-7 and V is TRBV7-8, with D perhaps matching TRBD2 (5 bases). V was pared by 2 bases and J by 1 base, with 9 bases between. CDR1 and CDR2 (germline): SGHVS, FQNEAQ. The CDR3 sequence is 14 residues long. For the CDR3, the DNA is TGTGCCAGCAGCTTATTAGGAGGTTCCTACGAGCAGTACTTC. As protein: CASSLLGGSYEQYF.

This sequence joins TRBV18 and TRBJ1-2; 11 bases are a match to TRBD1. There are 16 residues in the CDR3. The ends lost 6 bases at V and 7 bases at J; junction bases unmatched: 13. Germline CDR1 KGHSH, CDR2 LQKENI. The CDR3 DNA reads TGTGCCAGCTCGCCGGGACAGGGGGTGGCTATAGGTGGCTACACCTTC. Protein product: CASSPGQGVAIGGYTF.

The V call is TRBV13, the J call TRBJ2-2, with D hard to call. The germline V gene has CDR1 PRHDT and CDR2 FYEKMQ (reference sequence). Trimming took off 5 bases at V and 6 bases at J, with 13 bases between the two ends. The CDR3 sequence is 14 residues long. DNA of the CDR3: TGTGCCAGCAGCACTAAGGATGGCGCCGGGGAGCTGTTTTTT. Protein product: CASSTKDGAGELFF.

V is TRBV6-5 and J is TRBJ2-1; D possibly corresponds to TRBD2 (6 bases). Germline V lookup: CDR1 MNHEY, CDR2 SVGAGI. The CDR3 runs 14 residues. Trimming removed 8 bases at V and 0 bases at J, with 11 bases between. The CDR3 nucleotides read TGTGCCAGCGCCCTGGGAGGCTCCTACAATGAGCAGTTCTTC. It encodes CASALGGSYNEQFF.

The rearrangement links TRBV4-3 to TRBJ2-5, with D maybe TRBD1 (5 bases). The germline V and J ends were trimmed by 0 bases and 7 bases, with 15 bases remaining between them. Germline V gene lookup returns CDR1 LGHNA and CDR2 YSLEER. The CDR3 consists of 15 residues. CDR3: CASSQDNKDTGTQYF. CDR3 nucleotides: TGCGCCAGCAGCCAAGATAATAAGGATACAGGGACCCAGTACTTC.

The genes are TRBV28 and TRBJ2-7, with 10 positions matching TRBD1. Unmatched junction bases numbered 8, after V lost 7 bases and J lost 2 bases. Germline CDR1 is MDHEN and CDR2 is SYDVKM. The CDR3 loop spans 15 amino acids. CDR3 in amino acids: CASTSWGQGTYEQYF. CDR3 nucleotides: TGTGCCAGCACCTCTTGGGGACAGGGGACCTACGAGCAGTACTTC. The whole variable domain, remainder taken from reference TRBV28 and TRBJ2-7, is DVKVTQSSRYLVKRTGEKVFLECVQDMDHENMFWYRQDPGLGLRLIYFSYDVKMKEKGDIPEGYSVSREKKERFSLILESASTNQTSMYLCASTSWGQGTYEQYFGPGTRLTVT.

The chain combines TRBV15 with TRBJ1-5, with a tentative D call TRBD1 (6 bases). CDR1 is LNHNV, CDR2 YYDKDF, per germline (reference sequence). This CDR3 has 16 amino acids. Trimming took off 1 base at V and 3 bases at J, with 13 bases between the two ends. The CDR3 region is CATSRGTGRHNQPQHF. DNA of the CDR3: TGTGCCACCAGCAGAGGAACAGGGCGACACAATCAGCCCCAGCATTTT.

This sequence joins TRBV19 and TRBJ1-1; perhaps TRBD1 as D (6 bases). This CDR3 is built from 15 residues. CDR1 LNHDA and CDR2 SQIVND come from the germline V gene (reference sequence). Between the trimmed V and J ends, which lost 8 bases and 0 bases, there was a span of 16 bases. In DNA, the CDR3 is TGTGCCAGTCGTTCAGGGGTTCGGATGAACACTGAAGCTTTCTTT. It translates to CASRSGVRMNTEAFF.

The chain joins TRBV6-5 to TRBJ1-1; TRBD1 aligns across 7 bases. The junction had 3 bases not matched to a gene; V was cut back by 2 bases and J by 3 bases. The CDR3 spans 14 residues. Germline CDR1 is MNHEY and CDR2 is SVGAGI. CDR3: CASSYRGRDTEAFF. The CDR3 DNA follows: TGTGCCAGCAGTTACAGGGGGCGAGACACTGAAGCTTTCTTT.

This clone appeared a few times. V is TRBV10-3 and J is TRBJ1-1, with D possibly TRBD1 on 5 matching bases. This CDR3 has 12 amino acids. Trimming stripped 10 bases from V and 5 bases from J, with 14 bases between. Germline lookup yields CDR1 ENHRY and CDR2 SYGVKD. CDR3 sequence: CATRAVGTEAFF. In DNA, the CDR3 is TGTGCCACCAGGGCGGTCGGGACTGAAGCTTTCTTT.

This chain uses TRBV30 with TRBJ2-7; a weak D match, TRBD2 (5 bases). This CDR3 spans 12 amino acids. Germline assignment: CDR1 GTSNPN and CDR2 SVGIG (reference sequence). V shed 3 bases and J shed 6 bases, with 12 bases lying between them. The CDR3: CAWSNSGSEQYF. The CDR3 nucleotides read TGTGCCTGGAGCAATTCGGGGTCCGAGCAGTACTTC. The full variable domain, in which reference TRBV30 and TRBJ2-7 provide the parts outside the CDR3, is SQTIHQWPATLVQPVGSPLSLECTVEGTSNPNLYWYRQAAGRGLQLLFYSVGIGQISSEVPQNLSASRPQDRQFILSSKKLLLSDSGFYLCAWSNSGSEQYFGPGTRLTVT.

V and J are TRBV27 and TRBJ1-4, with a tentative D call TRBD1 (6 bases). This CDR3 region has 18 residues. The V gene lost 0 bases and the J gene lost 8 bases, with 22 bases spanning the gap. Germline CDR1 MNHEY, CDR2 SMNVEV (reference sequence). The CDR3 loop is CASSLSIPLGERGEKLFF. The DNA for the CDR3 is TGTGCCAGCAGTTTATCAATCCCTCTAGGGGAAAGGGGGGAAAAACTGTTTTTT. The variable domain in full, completed from reference TRBV27 and TRBJ1-4, reads EAQVTQNPRYLITVTGKKLTVTCSQNMNHEYMSWYRQDPGLGLRQIYYSMNVEVTDKGDVPEGYKVSRKEKRNFPLILESPSPNQTSLYFCASSLSIPLGERGEKLFFGSGTQLSVL.

The chain recombines TRBV5-6 with TRBJ2-3; no firm D call. The CDR3 has 15 residues. Germline assignment: CDR1 SGHDT and CDR2 YYEEEE. Trimming took 7 bases from V and 6 from J, leaving 21 bases between them. CDR3 amino acids: CASFQSTLHLDTQYF. The CDR3, as DNA: TGTGCCAGCTTCCAGTCGACTCTGCACTTGGATACGCAGTATTTT.

This chain's CDR3 is CASSYDRGREQYF. Here the CDR3 DNA reads TGTGCCAGCAGTTACGACAGGGGTCGGGAGCAGTACTTC. This sequence joins TRBV27 and TRBJ2-7; TRBD1 agrees at 8 bases. Germline V gene sequence: CDR1 MNHEY, CDR2 SMNVEV (reference sequence). The trim removed 4 bases at V and 7 bases at J, leaving 6 bases unmatched. The CDR3 is 13 amino acids.

The DNA for the CDR3 is TGCAGCGTTGAGCAGACAGGGGGGGCGAACACCATATATTTT. It codes for CSVEQTGGANTIYF. The rearrangement joins TRBV29-1 to TRBJ1-3; 9 nucleotides agree with TRBD1. CDR1 and CDR2 from the germline V gene are SQVTM and ANQGSEA. Trimming removed 3 bases from V and 7 bases from J; junction bases left unmatched: 7. The CDR3 totals 14 residues.

CDR3 DNA sequence: TGTGCCAGCGTCTCAGAAACCCAAGAGACCCAGTACTTC. Translation gives CASVSETQETQYF. The chain links TRBV28 to TRBJ2-5, with unresolved D. This CDR3 is 13 amino acids long. Germline V gene sequence: CDR1 MDHEN, CDR2 SYDVKM. The germline V and J ends were trimmed by 8 bases and 1 base, with 11 bases remaining between them.

This chain connects TRBV7-2 to TRBJ2-7, with D possibly being TRBD1 (5 bases). Trimming removed 5 bases from V and 3 bases from J, with 14 bases in between. This CDR3 spans 14 amino acids. Germline CDR1 reads SGHTA; CDR2 reads FQGNSA. The CDR3 DNA reads TGTGCCAGCAGCCCTCTAGGGGTCAGCTACGAGCAGTACTTC. Protein product: CASSPLGVSYEQYF.

The V gene is TRBV9, the J gene TRBJ2-6, with D possibly matching TRBD1 (6 bases). V was shortened by 0 bases and J by 0 bases, with 13 bases between the two germline ends. The CDR3 contains 18 residues. The germline V gene has CDR1 SGDLS and CDR2 YYNGEE. The CDR3 region is CASSVVVEGDSGANVLTF. CDR3 bases: TGTGCCAGCAGCGTAGTTGTTGAGGGGGACTCTGGGGCCAACGTCCTGACTTTC. Variable domain in full (rest from reference TRBV9 and TRBJ2-6): DSGVTQTPKHLITATGQRVTLRCSPRSGDLSVYWYQQSLDQGLQFLIQYYNGEERAKGNILERFSAQQFPDLHSELNLSSLELGDSALYFCASSVVVEGDSGANVLTFGAGSRLTVL.